Listed here are 9 T cell receptor beta chains from one sample, sequenced in a study of Ad26.COV2.S vaccination and SARS-CoV-2 variants (dated by TCRdb to the early 2020s). The treatment or condition label, as the study defines it: 19 received Ad26.COV2.S at low or high dose, single or two shots; about 5 received placebo; per-sample allocation not given. For vaccine and placebo recipients, the sequenced repertoires came from samples collected on day 63 after the first injection. Libraries were constructed by the immunoSEQ multiplex PCR assay. TCRdb's version of the immuneACCESS table is confined to in-frame rearrangements and falls short of the full clone set. An unresolved V gene accounts for under half of the shortfall where checked; the remainder is of unknown origin. In this sample the table shows roughly 410,000 clones, about four fifths of which occur a single time. Of the sample, around 7.3% falls within the top ten clones.

Specimen: peripheral blood, collected in a trial of Ad26.COV2.S vaccine versus placebo. The receptors shown here come from a person between 18 and 59 years old who received the Ad26.COV2.S COVID-19 vaccine or a placebo.

A remark on this clone: The sample contains more than one DNA sequence encoding this CDR3. This chain links TRBV2 with TRBJ2-3, with D uncertain. Germline V lookup: CDR1 SNHLY, CDR2 FYNNEI. Between the trimmed V and J ends, which lost 5 bases and 3 bases, there was a span of 3 bases. CDR3 length equals 11 residues. For the CDR3, the DNA is TGTGCCAGCAGTTATACAGATACGCAGTATTTT. Residues: CASSYTDTQYF. Full variable domain (outside the CDR3, taken from reference TRBV2 and TRBJ2-3): EPEVTQTPSHQVTQMGQEVILRCVPISNHLYFYWYRQILGQKVEFLVSFYNNEISEKSEIFDDQFSVERPDGSNFTLKIRSTKLEDSAMYFCASSYTDTQYFGPGTRLTVL.

The V call is TRBV7-3, the J call TRBJ1-5, with D perhaps TRBD1 (6 bases). Germline CDR1 reads SGHTA; CDR2 reads FQGTGA. The CDR3 runs to 13 residues. Trimming cost V 2 bases and J 6 bases, with 8 bases left between them. CDR3 DNA sequence: TGTGCCAGCAGCTTAGGGGGGCTTCAGCCCCAGCATTTT. Protein sequence: CASSLGGLQPQHF.

The rearrangement links TRBV12-3 or TRBV12-4 to TRBJ2-1; perhaps TRBD1 as D (5 bases). V was shortened by 6 bases and J by 8 bases, with 14 bases between the two germline ends. CDR3 length: 13 amino acids. The CDR3 here is CASRGRDVDEQFF. CDR3 nucleotide sequence: TGTGCCAGCAGGGGGCGTGATGTAGATGAGCAGTTCTTC.

The rearrangement joins TRBV5-4 to TRBJ1-1; D gene unclear. The ends were cut back, 1 base at V and 0 bases at J, with 7 bases in the middle. Germline V gene data show CDR1 as SGHNT and CDR2 as YYREEE (reference sequence). CDR3 size: 14 residues. In nucleotides, the CDR3 is TGTGCCAGCAGCTTGACCGCCGTGAACACTGAAGCTTTCTTT. It translates to CASSLTAVNTEAFF.

In its sample, this clone was seen a few times. As DNA, the CDR3 is TGTGCCAGCAGCCCAAAGGCTAAGCAGGGGCGTAGCTATAATTCACCCCTCCACTTT. Its translation: CASSPKAKQGRSYNSPLHF. The rearrangement uses TRBV7-6 and TRBJ1-6; maybe TRBD1 (6 bases). V was shortened by 5 bases and J by 3 bases, with 23 bases between the two germline ends. Per the germline V gene, CDR1 is SGHVS and CDR2 is FNYEAQ. The CDR3 consists of 19 residues.

The chain has TRBV5-6 and TRBJ2-5, with D tentatively TRBD1 (6 bases). From germline, CDR1 is SGHDT and CDR2 YYEEEE. The CDR3 loop spans 15 amino acids. Trimming took 3 bases from V and 2 from J, leaving 14 bases between them. The CDR3 DNA reads as TGTGCCAGCAGCTCTTTACAGGGTTGGCAAGAGACCCAGTACTTC. Its translation: CASSSLQGWQETQYF.

The chain carries TRBV6-2 or TRBV6-3 and TRBJ2-7; TRBD1 aligns across 10 bases. Germline V CDR1 and CDR2: MNHEY, SVGEGT. V shed 6 bases and J 7 bases; nucleotides not matched to a gene: 3. The CDR3 sequence is 12 residues long. The CDR3 nucleotides read TGTGCCAGCAGCCGGGGACAGGGGGAGCAGTACTTC. It yields the protein CASSRGQGEQYF.

The rearrangement links TRBV11-3 to TRBJ2-1; D remains unclear. V lost 4 bases and J lost 12, with 13 bases in between. CDR1 and CDR2 (germline): SGHNT, YENEEA. The CDR3 has 12 amino acids. The CDR3 DNA reads as TGTGCCAGCAGCTCATCTACCCGGTTGCAGTTCTTC. It is translated as CASSSSTRLQFF.

The chain uses TRBV18 and TRBJ2-7; D perhaps matches TRBD1 (6 bases). Trimming removed 4 bases at V and 4 bases at J, with 14 bases between. CDR1 KGHSH and CDR2 LQKENI come from the germline V gene. CDR3 length equals 14 residues. The CDR3 loop reads CASSLTGTSYEQYF. The CDR3 DNA reads as TGTGCCAGCTCACTTACCGGGACATCATACGAGCAGTACTTC.